Listed below are T cell receptor beta chains from one sample, sequenced in a study of cytomegalovirus exposure and HLA in healthy donors. The assay was immunoSEQ multiplex PCR, and TCRdb's table has in-frame clones only and misses some. In the table there are about 110,000 clones, more than 65% of which are singletons. Material: PBMCs. These receptors originate from a boy aged 5-17 years in good health and CMV-seronegative. Each CDR3 is given with its conserved first and last residue.

CASSLISAGTSENEQFF TRBV13
CASTQTQGIEETQYF TRBV28
CASSFSGNTGELFF TRBV13
CASTSTGDSNQPQHF TRBV19
CASSKDPPGVGNEKLFF TRBV21-1
CSAQPDSYEQYF TRBV29-1
CASSLEGAQRVQFF TRBV5-5
CASSLGGQGNQPQHF TRBV7-9
CASSPGTSLAYEQYF TRBV28
CASSPPTGGNTEAFF TRBV18
CASSFDTPGGSYGYTF TRBV28
CSVEEAGGEKLFF TRBV29-1
CASSLEFTETQYF TRBV5-4
CAISAGLYEKLFF TRBV10-3
CASTVRGATYEQYF TRBV5-4
CASSQDPGGGPQETQYF TRBV4-2
CASRPDRALYEQYF TRBV6-5
CASGGQGLGTEAFF TRBV7-2
CASSSGQKNTGELFF TRBV28
CASTIDPLTGIYGYTF TRBV19
CASSVGGQGSYEQYF TRBV9
CASKQGGYEQYF TRBV6-5
CASSFGDSADSQTQYF TRBV5-4
CASRRDSGNEKLFF TRBV4-1
CASRRTRGRDEQFF TRBV7-9
CASSSFAGGQKTDTQYF TRBV27
CAWSVRRNTEAFF TRBV30
CASSPPVGGQETQYF TRBV18
CASSLVAGEGEQYF TRBV7-9
CASSVGGGTGGWFTEAFF TRBV9
CASRDLRGSNQPQHF TRBV4-1
CASSLRLNTEAFF TRBV27
CATSTGQAGTEAFF TRBV15
CAWRYGKGSQETQYF TRBV30
CASSPISGGLETQYF TRBV19
CASSFSGSKNNEQFF TRBV7-3
CAISETNRGRQPQHF TRBV10-3
CASSRIQGLAGQETQYF TRBV5-6
CASSQDLVGSGGQETQYF TRBV4-2
CASSHHQGALLDEQYF TRBV2
CSVEGRAYEQYF TRBV29-1
CASSQSFPGNHLYSNQPQHF TRBV23-1
CANPPAENTGELFF TRBV7-9
CASSYRGGTEAFF TRBV6-5
CASSLAGGAGGEQYF TRBV5-4
CAIRGTGAWTEAFF TRBV10-3
CASRDSGRPQETQYF TRBV7-9
CASRATGSGYEQYF TRBV2